This T cell receptor beta chain was identified during a study of blood T cell repertoires in COVID-19. Study-wide context: The United States, Italy and Spain were the sources of the acute and convalescent COVID-19 samples.

The junction had 4 bases not matched to a gene; V was cut back by 5 bases and J by 2 bases. CDR1 is MNHEY and CDR2 is SMNVEV in the germline V gene (reference sequence). This CDR3 is built from 16 residues. The protocol was immunoSEQ multiplex PCR, while the TCRdb copy is restricted to in-frame clones and leaves out a portion. The sample holds under 50,000 clones, approximately 81% seen once. Sequenced input: peripheral blood. This sequence originates from a woman in her seventies with acute or convalescent COVID-19. The chain links TRBV27 to TRBJ1-6; 9 bases match TRBD1. CDR3 protein: CASSPGQGPYNSPLHF. Here the CDR3 DNA reads TGTGCCAGCAGTCCAGGACAGGGGCCCTATAATTCACCCCTCCACTTT.